The 4 T cell receptor beta chains listed next were all sequenced from one sample in a study of T cell changes during pregnancy in multiple sclerosis. Here immunoSEQ multiplex PCR was the method, and the copy in TCRdb shows in-frame clones only, minus some. The sample has 65,000 to 85,000 clones; 90% to 95% are singletons. The sequenced sample was peripheral blood, obtained in the second trimester of pregnancy. All receptors derive from a female donor in good health, enrolled as a control in a pregnancy study.

The chain is built from TRBV7-8 and TRBJ1-1; D is perhaps TRBD1 (5 bases). CDR1 is SGHVS, CDR2 FQNEAQ, per germline. Between the trimmed V and J ends, which lost 3 bases and 0 bases, there was a span of 8 bases. The CDR3 has 14 amino acids. The CDR3 DNA is TGTGCCAGCAGCTTTGGGGCCATGAACACTGAAGCTTTCTTT. This translates into CASSFGAMNTEAFF.

This clone was recorded once. The V and J genes are TRBV18 and TRBJ2-1; 7 nucleotides line up with TRBD2. The germline gives CDR1 KGHSH, CDR2 LQKENI. The V gene end was trimmed by 5 bases and the J gene end by 6 bases; junction bases not matched to a gene: 10. The CDR3 contains 15 residues. CDR3 residues: CASSTKLAESNEQFF. In DNA form, the CDR3 reads TGTGCCAGCTCAACGAAGCTAGCGGAATCCAATGAGCAGTTCTTC.

The chain combines TRBV5-1 with TRBJ2-7, with 8 bases fitting TRBD2. Germline V gene sequence: CDR1 SGHRS, CDR2 YFSETQ. This CDR3 is built from 15 residues. V was clipped by 0 bases and J by 5 bases; unmatched bases: 7. For the CDR3, the DNA is TGCGCCAGCAGCTTGGAACCGGGAGGGCTTAACGAGCAGTACTTC. Its translation: CASSLEPGGLNEQYF.

V is TRBV7-9 and J is TRBJ2-5; 7 positions agree with TRBD1. V shed 3 bases, J shed 0 bases, and the junction held 4 bases outside the gene matches. CDR1 is SEHNR and CDR2 is FQNEAQ in the germline V gene (reference sequence). The CDR3 is 15 amino acids. The CDR3 reads CASSLTGYNQETQYF. The CDR3 nucleotides are TGTGCCAGCAGCTTGACAGGGTACAACCAAGAGACCCAGTACTTC.